The entry below gives a single TCR beta chain sequence along with its context. The observed sequence ends 3 residues before the CDR3 terminus, with the missing tail filled in from the germline J gene. This specimen belongs to a study of T cells in women clearing cervical HPV infection. Study as a whole: Blood came at first lesion visit for cases, post-clearance for controls.

TCRdb keeps only in-frame clones here, not all; method: immunoSEQ multiplex PCR. Its table records some 39,000 clones. The CDR3 is 18 residues long. Germline V gene sequence: CDR1 SGDLS, CDR2 YYNGEE. J lost 1 base, V lost 3 bases, and 10 bases had no gene match. Input material: blood buffy coat. The clonotype comes from a woman between 18 and 70 years old with a cervical HPV16 infection that either progressed to CIN3+ or cleared (not recorded which). This chain joins TRBV9 and TRBJ2-5; 12 bases fit TRBD2. CDR3 DNA (partial): TGTGCCAGCAGCGCGGGATGGACTAGCGGGGATTCCCAAGAGACC. Amino acid sequence: CASSAGWTSGDSQET. The full CDR3 is CASSAGWTSGDSQETQYF.